These 26 T cell receptor beta chains were sequenced from one sample in a study of technical replicates of blood from a few donors. Sequencing used immunoSEQ multiplex PCR; TCRdb keeps in-frame clones, though not all of them. This table holds 62,000 or so clones, over 75% found once. Sequencing was carried out using PBMCs. The receptors shown here come from a human donor in good health. Some clones in this sample may be carry-over from other donors' samples.

The V gene is TRBV7-9, the J gene TRBJ2-7, with 10 nucleotides matching TRBD1. Looked up from germline, CDR1 is SEHNR and CDR2 is FQNEAQ (reference sequence). The CDR3 spans 15 residues. Losses at the gene ends were 4 bases for V and 0 bases for J; bases not matched to a gene: 3. The CDR3 protein is CASSSGQGSSYEQYF. CDR3 bases: TGTGCCAGCAGCTCGGGACAGGGGAGCTCCTACGAGCAGTACTTC. The whole variable domain, filled in from reference TRBV7-9 and TRBJ2-7, reads DTGVSQNPRHKITKRGQNVTFRCDPISEHNRLYWYRQTLGQGPEFLTYFQNEAQLEKSRLLSDRFSAERPKGSFSTLEIQRTEQGDSAMYLCASSSGQGSSYEQYFGPGTRLTVT.

The gene calls are TRBV7-2 and TRBJ2-3; 7 positions match TRBD2. The CDR3 has 16 amino acids. CDR1 SGHTA and CDR2 FQGNSA come from the germline V gene. The J segment lost 1 base and the V segment lost 5 bases, leaving 9 bases of the junction unmatched. CDR3 nucleotides: TGTGCCAGCAGCCGCCGAACGGGGGGAGGCACAGATACGCAGTATTTT. It encodes CASSRRTGGGTDTQYF.

The V gene is TRBV4-3, the J gene TRBJ2-1; a possible D gene is TRBD2 (6 bases). The V and J ends lost 4 bases and 1 base respectively, with 11 bases between them. This CDR3 region has 15 residues. Germline V gene data show CDR1 as LGHNA and CDR2 as YSLEER. The DNA of the CDR3 is TGCGCCAGCAGCCTCCCTAGCGCTTCCTACAATGAGCAGTTCTTC. Translation gives CASSLPSASYNEQFF.

This sequence joins TRBV2 and TRBJ2-7; the match to TRBD2 covers 9 bases. Germline V gene data show CDR1 as SNHLY and CDR2 as FYNNEI. Trimming cost V 5 bases and J 3 bases; bases outside gene matches: 5. The CDR3 extends over 14 amino acids. The CDR3 DNA follows: TGTGCCAGCAGTTCTGTAGCGGGGGACTACGAGCAGTACTTC. Translating it yields CASSSVAGDYEQYF. Variable domain in full (rest from reference TRBV2 and TRBJ2-7): EPEVTQTPSHQVTQMGQEVILRCVPISNHLYFYWYRQILGQKVEFLVSFYNNEISEKSEIFDDQFSVERPDGSNFTLKIRSTKLEDSAMYFCASSSVAGDYEQYFGPGTRLTVT.

This clone is labeled as medium-sized. This sequence joins TRBV13 and TRBJ1-3; 7 bases agree with TRBD1. V was clipped by 1 base and J by 2 bases; unmatched bases: 2. This CDR3 is built from 15 residues. From germline, CDR1 is PRHDT and CDR2 FYEKMQ (reference sequence). In nucleotides, the CDR3 is TGTGCCAGCAGCTTAGAGGGACAGCCTGGAAACACCATATATTTT. It yields the protein CASSLEGQPGNTIYF.

J is TRBJ2-7 and V is TRBV4-2; TRBD1 aligns across 8 bases. Germline trimming cut 4 bases from V and 5 bases from J; bases unmatched to any gene: 4. This CDR3 has 13 amino acids. Germline V gene sequence: CDR1 LGHNA, CDR2 YNFKEQ. The CDR3 DNA reads as TGTGCCAGCAGCCTCCAGACAGGGGACGAGCAGTACTTC. It encodes CASSLQTGDEQYF.

Here the CDR3 DNA reads TGTGCCTGGTACAGGGGGGTGGAATTTGGCTACACCTTC. Amino acid sequence: CAWYRGVEFGYTF. The chain recombines TRBV30 with TRBJ1-2, with TRBD1 matching over 8 bases. Germline CDR1 is GTSNPN and CDR2 is SVGIG (reference sequence). The CDR3 runs to 13 residues. J gave up 7 bases and V 5 bases, and 9 bases lay outside the gene matches. Supplemented by reference TRBV30 and TRBJ1-2, the full variable domain reads SQTIHQWPATLVQPVGSPLSLECTVEGTSNPNLYWYRQAAGRGLQLLFYSVGIGQISSEVPQNLSASRPQDRQFILSSKKLLLSDSGFYLCAWYRGVEFGYTFGSGTRLTVV.

This clone occurred a few times. CDR3 region: CASSSKKTGGESGELFF. The DNA for the CDR3 is TGCGCCAGCAGCTCCAAGAAGACAGGGGGAGAGTCCGGGGAGCTGTTTTTT. The chain links TRBV5-1 to TRBJ2-2; 9 bases agree with TRBD1. CDR1 SGHRS and CDR2 YFSETQ come from the germline V gene. CDR3 length: 17 amino acids. V lost 3 bases, J lost 6 bases, and 12 bases stayed unmatched.

The chain is built from TRBV5-5 and TRBJ2-7, with a possible D match to TRBD2 (6 bases). The germline gives CDR1 SGHKS, CDR2 YYEKEE (reference sequence). The CDR3 length is 16 residues. Between the trimmed V and J ends, which lost 0 bases and 0 bases, there was a span of 13 bases. The CDR3 sequence is CASSLGSPGASYEQYF. CDR3 nucleotide sequence: TGTGCCAGCAGCTTGGGATCACCGGGAGCCTCCTACGAGCAGTACTTC.

The chain carries TRBV12-5 and TRBJ1-5, with 7 bases fitting TRBD1. The V and J ends lost 5 bases and 6 bases, in that order; junction bases with no gene match: 16. The CDR3 sequence is 17 residues long. Germline V gene lookup returns CDR1 LGHNT and CDR2 FRNRAP. The CDR3 coding sequence is TGTGCTAGTGGTCCGGACCCTGGACAGGTTTGGGTTCAGCCCCAGCATTTT. Protein: CASGPDPGQVWVQPQHF.

V is TRBV5-1 and J is TRBJ1-1; TRBD1 might be the D (5 bases). Germline V CDR1 and CDR2: SGHRS, YFSETQ. The CDR3 is 14 amino acids. Trimming removed 3 bases at V and 5 bases at J, with 14 bases between. The CDR3 region has the DNA TGCGCCAGCAGCTCCGGGACTCGGAGGACTGAAGCTTTCTTT. This encodes CASSSGTRRTEAFF.

The V and J genes are TRBV5-8 and TRBJ2-6; perhaps TRBD1 as D (6 bases). This CDR3 has 18 residues. The germline gives CDR1 SGHTS, CDR2 YDEGEE. Trimming took 4 bases from V and 0 from J, leaving 17 bases between them. CDR3 nucleotide sequence: TGTGCCAGCAGCGTAGGCGACAGGCTGCTCTCTGGGGCCAACGTCCTGACTTTC. This encodes CASSVGDRLLSGANVLTF.

The rearrangement joins TRBV4-1 to TRBJ2-1; perhaps TRBD2 as D (6 bases). Germline V gene sequence: CDR1 MGHRA, CDR2 YSYEKL. V lost 0 bases to trimming and J lost 10 bases, with 10 bases between them. This CDR3 comprises 13 residues. The CDR3 region has the DNA TGCGCCAGCAGCCAAGAAGACGCGGGGGAGCAGTTCTTC. Amino acids: CASSQEDAGEQFF.

The genes are TRBV23-1 and TRBJ2-3; D may be TRBD2 (6 bases). TRBV23-1 is placed among ORFs of uncertain function. V dropped 0 bases and J dropped 3 bases, with 13 bases sitting between them. The CDR3 loop spans 16 amino acids. CDR3 loop: CASSQSLNGSTDTQYF. In nucleotides, the CDR3 is TGCGCCAGCAGTCAATCTCTGAACGGGAGTACAGATACGCAGTATTTT.

The chain is built from TRBV9 and TRBJ1-3; D remains ambiguous. Trimming left V 4 bases short and J 8 bases short, with 10 bases between. The CDR3 consists of 12 residues. Germline lookup yields CDR1 SGDLS and CDR2 YYNGEE. The CDR3 spells CASSPSGDTIYF. The CDR3 DNA sequence: TGTGCCAGCAGCCCCTCCGGGGACACCATATATTTT.

This clone was counted a few times. The CDR3 here is CASSPTGENEQFF. The CDR3 DNA is TGTGCCAGCAGCCCTACAGGGGAAAATGAGCAGTTCTTC. The V and J genes are TRBV9 and TRBJ2-1, with 7 bases matching TRBD1. The CDR3 runs 13 residues. Trimming took 4 bases from V and 7 from J; bases not matched to a gene: 5. Germline V gene data show CDR1 as SGDLS and CDR2 as YYNGEE.

The chain joins TRBV11-3 to TRBJ2-1; D possibly corresponds to TRBD1 (6 bases). V was clipped by 3 bases and J by 7 bases, with 13 bases between them. CDR1 SGHNT and CDR2 YENEEA come from the germline V gene. The CDR3 totals 14 residues. As DNA, the CDR3 is TGTGCCAGCAGCTTGCCGGGACAAAGGAATGAGCAGTTCTTC. Translation: CASSLPGQRNEQFF. Based on the CDR3 plus reference TRBV11-3 and TRBJ2-1, the full variable domain is EAGVVQSPRYKIIEKKQPVAFWCNPISGHNTLYWYLQNLGQGPELLIRYENEEAVDDSQLPKDRFSAERLKGVDSTLKIQPAELGDSAVYLCASSLPGQRNEQFFGPGTRLTVL.

The rearrangement uses TRBV11-2 and TRBJ2-7; D possibly corresponds to TRBD2 (6 bases). V lost 2 bases, J lost 0 bases, and 17 bases lay in between. The CDR3 totals 17 residues. Germline V gene data show CDR1 as SGHAT and CDR2 as FQNNGV. The CDR3 loop reads CASSLREAGLSSYEQYF. CDR3 sequence (DNA): TGTGCCAGCAGCTTAAGGGAGGCGGGCCTAAGCTCCTACGAGCAGTACTTC.

In this sample, this clone turned up a few times. The CDR3: CAFSPAEMNTEAFF. The CDR3 DNA reads TGTGCCTTCTCCCCTGCTGAGATGAACACTGAAGCTTTCTTT. The rearrangement uses TRBV30 and TRBJ1-1, with D uncertain. Trimming took off 7 bases at V and 0 bases at J, with 15 bases between the two ends. This CDR3 contains 14 residues. Germline V CDR1 and CDR2: GTSNPN, SVGIG (reference sequence). Complete variable domain (other parts from reference TRBV30 and TRBJ1-1): SQTIHQWPATLVQPVGSPLSLECTVEGTSNPNLYWYRQAAGRGLQLLFYSVGIGQISSEVPQNLSASRPQDRQFILSSKKLLLSDSGFYLCAFSPAEMNTEAFFGQGTRLTVV.

The chain couples TRBV10-3 to TRBJ2-7, with D possibly matching TRBD1 (5 bases). V dropped 10 bases and J dropped 5 bases, with 21 bases sitting between them. The germline gives CDR1 ENHRY, CDR2 SYGVKD. The CDR3 extends over 14 amino acids. CDR3 sequence reads: CATPLGRDDHEQYF. The DNA for the CDR3 is TGTGCCACACCTCTGGGCAGGGATGATCACGAGCAGTACTTC.

The rearrangement uses TRBV29-1 and TRBJ2-1; weak D call: TRBD1 (6 bases). CDR3 length equals 14 residues. Germline CDR1 and CDR2: SQVTM and ANQGSEA. Trimming pared 5 bases from V and 2 bases from J, leaving 13 bases between. The CDR3: CSVRNRVAYNEQFF. The CDR3 DNA is TGCAGCGTTCGGAACAGGGTGGCCTACAATGAGCAGTTCTTC.

The rearrangement links TRBV4-1 to TRBJ1-5; weak D call: TRBD1 (6 bases). Trimming removed 0 bases at V and 6 bases at J, with 9 bases between. The CDR3 extends over 14 amino acids. Germline V lookup: CDR1 MGHRA, CDR2 YSYEKL. The CDR3 loop reads CASSQEGGAQPQHF. The CDR3 nucleotides are TGCGCCAGCAGCCAAGAGGGGGGGGCTCAGCCCCAGCATTTT.

Written as DNA, the CDR3 is TGTGCCAGCAGCCTGGGGGCTAGCTGGGCCTACGAGCAGTACTTC. Translated, it gives CASSLGASWAYEQYF. The genes are TRBV11-1 and TRBJ2-7, with D perhaps matching TRBD1 (6 bases). This CDR3 has 15 amino acids. The V end was cut by 5 bases, the J end by 2 bases, with 16 bases between. The germline V gene has CDR1 SGHAT and CDR2 FQDESV (reference sequence).

This chain links TRBV2 with TRBJ1-6, with D maybe TRBD1 (6 bases). The CDR3 loop spans 14 amino acids. V was trimmed by 5 bases and J by 8 bases, leaving 13 bases between them. Germline CDR1 reads SNHLY; CDR2 reads FYNNEI. The CDR3 loop reads CASSYRAFDSPLHF. CDR3 in DNA: TGTGCCAGCAGTTACAGGGCGTTCGATTCACCCCTCCACTTT.

V gene TRBV30 combines with J gene TRBJ2-2, with TRBD2 matching over 7 bases. The trim removed 5 bases at V and 0 bases at J, leaving 12 bases unmatched. This CDR3 spans 17 amino acids. Germline-derived CDR1 and CDR2 are GTSNPN and SVGIG (reference sequence). The CDR3 here is CAWLSTSRNPNTGELFF. CDR3 nucleotide sequence: TGTGCCTGGCTTTCGACTAGCAGAAACCCGAACACCGGGGAGCTGTTTTTT.

The chain has TRBV7-8 and TRBJ1-5; D is unresolved. Germline CDR1 and CDR2: SGHVS and FQNEAQ. V lost 5 bases, J lost 4 bases, and 15 bases lay in between. CDR3 length: 15 residues. The CDR3 DNA reads as TGTGCCAGCAGCCCCGATTCGCCGAGGAATCAGCCCCAGCATTTT. Translated: CASSPDSPRNQPQHF. Filled out from reference TRBV7-8 and TRBJ1-5, the complete variable domain reads GAGVSQSPRYKVAKRGQDVALRCDPISGHVSLFWYQQALGQGPEFLTYFQNEAQLDKSGLPSDRFFAERPEGSVSTLKIQRTQQEDSAVYLCASSPDSPRNQPQHFGDGTRLSIL.